One and the same sample provided the 29 T cell receptor beta chains below, sequenced in a study of blood T cell repertoires in COVID-19. Repertoires were generated with immunoSEQ multiplex PCR, while TCRdb's copy carries only in-frame clones and drops some. The table has roughly 160,000 clones, 75% to 85% seen once; the top ten hold 3% to 4%. Sequenced input: PBMCs or T cells enriched from blood (not recorded which). These TCRs come from a woman aged 60-70 years who had recovered from COVID-19.

The genes are TRBV5-1 and TRBJ2-1; 9 bases map to TRBD1. Germline CDR1 and CDR2: SGHRS and YFSETQ. Trimming removed 3 bases from V and 5 bases from J; junction bases left unmatched: 3. CDR3 size: 14 residues. The DNA of the CDR3 is TGCGCCAGCAGCTGGGACAGGGCGGACAATGAGCAGTTCTTC. Protein: CASSWDRADNEQFF.

The rearrangement links TRBV24-1 to TRBJ1-5, with D possibly matching TRBD1 (5 bases). The CDR3 covers 13 residues. Germline V CDR1 and CDR2: KGHDR, SFDVKD. V was cut by 6 bases and J by 8 bases, with 13 bases left in between. The CDR3 coding sequence is TGTGCCACCAGTATAGGGGCCGCCGAGCCCCAGCATTTT. It specifies CATSIGAAEPQHF.

V usage is TRBV28 and J usage is TRBJ2-2, with D perhaps TRBD2 (5 bases). The CDR3 contains 17 residues. Germline-derived CDR1 and CDR2 are MDHEN and SYDVKM. The V end was cut by 11 bases, the J end by 2 bases, with 24 bases between. The CDR3 spells CAGQTVGKRLNTGELFF. CDR3 nucleotides: TGTGCCGGCCAGACGGTGGGGAAGCGGCTAAACACCGGGGAGCTGTTTTTT.

The chain couples TRBV27 to TRBJ2-3; a possible D gene is TRBD1 (6 bases). CDR3 length equals 16 residues. Germline V CDR1 and CDR2: MNHEY, SMNVEV (reference sequence). V was shortened by 6 bases and J by 2 bases, with 18 bases between the two germline ends. CDR3 protein: CASRRGTLTITDTQYF. The CDR3 bases are TGTGCCAGCAGGCGAGGGACACTCACCATCACAGATACGCAGTATTTT.

This sequence joins TRBV5-1 and TRBJ1-1; D is undetermined. Trimming removed 1 base at V and 1 base at J, with 14 bases between. This CDR3 has 16 residues. In germline, CDR1 is SGHRS, CDR2 YFSETQ. As DNA, the CDR3 is TGCGCCAGCAGCTTGTTAGGTGCGGGGTCGAACACTGAAGCTTTCTTT. Its translation is CASSLLGAGSNTEAFF.

This clone was recorded once. This sequence joins TRBV5-5 and TRBJ1-2, with TRBD1 matching over 8 bases. This CDR3 has 15 residues. CDR1 and CDR2 from the germline V gene are SGHKS and YYEKEE (reference sequence). V was pared by 0 bases and J by 5 bases, with 6 bases of the junction left unmatched. The CDR3 DNA reads as TGTGCCAGCAGCTTGGCTGCAGGGGGCGTGTATGGCTACACCTTC. Residues: CASSLAAGGVYGYTF.

The chain joins TRBV9 to TRBJ2-7, with 8 nucleotides matching TRBD1. The CDR3 totals 16 residues. Germline CDR1 reads SGDLS; CDR2 reads YYNGEE. V shed 0 bases, J shed 5 bases, and the junction held 10 bases outside the gene matches. CDR3 region: CASSVAGRTGKDEQYF. The CDR3 DNA reads TGTGCCAGCAGCGTAGCTGGTAGGACAGGGAAGGACGAGCAGTACTTC.

The rearrangement joins TRBV5-1 to TRBJ2-7, with a possible D match to TRBD2 (7 bases). Germline V gene lookup returns CDR1 SGHRS and CDR2 YFSETQ. V lost 1 base and J 5 bases, leaving 10 bases between the germline ends. The length of the CDR3 is 13 residues. The CDR3 region has the DNA TGCGCCAGCAGCTTGACAGGGAGGGACGAGCAGTACTTC. Protein sequence: CASSLTGRDEQYF.

The CDR3 spells CASSFREDTEAFF. CDR3 DNA sequence: TGTGCCAGCAGTTTCAGGGAAGACACTGAAGCTTTCTTT. The rearrangement uses TRBV12-3 or TRBV12-4 and TRBJ1-1; TRBD1 is a possible D gene (5 bases). This CDR3 has 13 amino acids. V was shortened by 3 bases and J by 3 bases, with 8 bases between the two germline ends.

J is TRBJ1-2 and V is TRBV14; 7 bases are shared with TRBD1. The CDR3 runs 15 residues. The V and J ends lost 0 bases and 4 bases, in that order; junction bases with no gene match: 5. Germline loops: CDR1 SGHDN, CDR2 FVKESK. This chain's CDR3 is CASSQDRDSLYGYTF. The CDR3 DNA reads TGTGCCAGCAGCCAAGATAGGGACAGTCTCTATGGCTACACCTTC.

This chain joins TRBV30 and TRBJ2-7, with a weak D call TRBD2 (7 bases). Germline V gives CDR1 GTSNPN, CDR2 SVGIG (reference sequence). There are 14 residues in the CDR3. Trimming stripped 4 bases from V and 2 bases from J, with 15 bases between. In DNA, the CDR3 is TGTGCCTGGATCCCTCAGGGGAGGGCCTACGAGCAGTACTTC. It codes for CAWIPQGRAYEQYF.

This clone was seen only once. The chain couples TRBV13 to TRBJ1-4, with TRBD1 matching over 9 bases. Germline V lookup: CDR1 PRHDT, CDR2 FYEKMQ (reference sequence). The CDR3 runs 14 residues. After removal of 5 bases from V and 7 bases from J, the junction contained 5 bases not matched to a gene. In nucleotides, the CDR3 is TGTGCCAGCAGCGGGACAGGGCTTCGTGAAAAACTGTTTTTT. It codes for CASSGTGLREKLFF.

CDR3 protein: CASARVNTGELFF. CDR3 nucleotide sequence: TGTGCCAGTGCACGAGTGAACACCGGGGAGCTGTTTTTT. The V gene is TRBV19, the J gene TRBJ2-2; the D is unclear. V was pared by 8 bases and J by 1 base, with 8 bases between. This CDR3 comprises 13 residues. CDR1 is LNHDA, CDR2 SQIVND, per germline (reference sequence).

The chain employs TRBV25-1 and TRBJ2-2, with 7 bases that match TRBD1. The CDR3 covers 13 residues. The germline V gene encodes CDR1 MGHDK and CDR2 SYGVNS. J was trimmed by 4 bases and V by 8 bases; bases with no gene match: 4. The CDR3 sequence is CASRGQRTGELFF. CDR3 nucleotide sequence: TGTGCCAGCCGGGGACAGCGCACCGGGGAGCTGTTTTTT.

V gene TRBV11-2 combines with J gene TRBJ2-2; 9 bases are a match to TRBD2. Germline trimming cut 6 bases from V and 0 bases from J; bases unmatched to any gene: 5. This CDR3 is 16 amino acids long. Germline-derived CDR1 and CDR2 are SGHAT and FQNNGV. The CDR3 region is CASRLLAGANTGELFF. The CDR3 bases are TGTGCCAGCAGGCTACTAGCGGGCGCGAACACCGGGGAGCTGTTTTTT.

CDR3: CASSPQGWSTDTQYF. The CDR3 DNA follows: TGTGCCAGCAGCCCACAGGGTTGGAGCACAGATACGCAGTATTTT. The chain is built from TRBV14 and TRBJ2-3; tentative D call: TRBD1 (6 bases). Germline loops: CDR1 SGHDN, CDR2 FVKESK. V lost 4 bases, J lost 0 bases, and 11 bases lay in between. The CDR3 sequence is 15 residues long. The whole variable domain, filled in from reference TRBV14 and TRBJ2-3, reads EAGVTQFPSHSVIEKGQTVTLRCDPISGHDNLYWYRRVMGKEIKFLLHFVKESKQDESGMPNNRFLAERTGGTYSTLKVQPAELEDSGVYFCASSPQGWSTDTQYFGPGTRLTVL.

The V and J genes are TRBV3-1 (or the pseudogene TRBV3-2) and TRBJ1-2, with D possibly being TRBD1 (5 bases). The CDR3 consists of 12 residues. Germline-derived CDR1 and CDR2 are LGHDT and YNNKEL (reference sequence). Trimming cost V 4 bases and J 2 bases, with 5 bases left between them. The CDR3: CASSRQNYGYTF. Here the CDR3 DNA reads TGTGCCAGCAGCCGACAGAACTATGGCTACACCTTC.

The chain links TRBV5-1 to TRBJ1-4; 7 bases agree with TRBD1. This CDR3 has 15 amino acids. The V segment lost 0 bases and the J segment 2 bases; nucleotides outside the gene matches: 1. Germline V CDR1 and CDR2: SGHRS, YFSETQ. CDR3 sequence reads: CASSLEQGTNEKLFF. The CDR3 bases are TGCGCCAGCAGCTTGGAACAGGGGACTAATGAAAAACTGTTTTTT.

The rearrangement uses TRBV10-3 and TRBJ1-2; D perhaps matches TRBD1 (5 bases). V lost 6 bases to trimming and J lost 5 bases, with 16 bases between them. There are 14 residues in the CDR3. From germline, CDR1 is ENHRY and CDR2 SYGVKD. CDR3 amino acids: CAIRSPQDRYGYTF. CDR3 nucleotides: TGTGCCATCAGATCCCCACAAGACAGATATGGCTACACCTTC.

The chain employs TRBV20-1 and TRBJ2-3, with a possible D match to TRBD2 (5 bases). Trimming took off 3 bases at V and 4 bases at J, with 11 bases between the two ends. The CDR3 consists of 13 residues. Germline V gene data show CDR1 as DFQATT and CDR2 as SNEGSKA (reference sequence). CDR3 DNA sequence: TGCAGTGCTAGTGACGGGGTGGCAGATACGCAGTATTTT. Its protein is CSASDGVADTQYF.

The chain's CDR3 is CSVRSGTDYNEQFF. CDR3 in DNA: TGCAGCGTTCGCTCCGGGACAGATTACAATGAGCAGTTCTTC. The rearrangement links TRBV29-1 to TRBJ2-1; 7 nucleotides agree with TRBD1. Germline trimming cut 5 bases from V and 4 bases from J; bases unmatched to any gene: 8. The CDR3 runs to 14 residues. Germline values: CDR1 SQVTM, CDR2 ANQGSEA.

V gene TRBV27 combines with J gene TRBJ2-3; no firm D call. Germline loops: CDR1 MNHEY, CDR2 SMNVEV (reference sequence). The CDR3 runs 17 residues. V lost 5 bases and J lost 5, with 23 bases in between. CDR3 loop: CASSPTGVVRHGDTQYF. In DNA, the CDR3 is TGTGCCAGCAGTCCAACCGGAGTAGTTCGCCACGGAGATACGCAGTATTTT.

The table lists this clone with a count of one. This chain uses TRBV10-2 with TRBJ2-1; 8 positions agree with TRBD2. Germline V gives CDR1 WSHSY, CDR2 SAAADI. J gave up 5 bases and V 6 bases, and 6 bases lay outside the gene matches. CDR3 length: 14 residues. The CDR3 DNA is TGCGCCAGCAGATTAGCGGGGAAAAACAATGAGCAGTTCTTC. This translates into CASRLAGKNNEQFF.

This chain connects TRBV25-1 to TRBJ2-7; D might be TRBD1 (5 bases). Germline CDR1 reads MGHDK; CDR2 reads SYGVNS. Trimming pared 3 bases from V and 7 bases from J, leaving 16 bases between. This CDR3 spans 14 amino acids. The CDR3 sequence is CASSDEGARREQYF. In DNA, the CDR3 is TGTGCCAGCAGTGATGAAGGGGCCCGGCGAGAGCAGTACTTC.

The chain links TRBV29-1 to TRBJ1-1; possible D gene TRBD1, 6 bases. This CDR3 is built from 13 residues. The V end was cut by 7 bases, the J end by 2 bases, with 14 bases between. Germline values: CDR1 SQVTM, CDR2 ANQGSEA. The CDR3, as DNA: TGCAGCGCCTGGACAGCGACAAACACTGAAGCTTTCTTT. Residues: CSAWTATNTEAFF.

This clone was seen a single time. The chain links TRBV27 to TRBJ2-1, with 8 bases fitting TRBD1. CDR1 is MNHEY, CDR2 SMNVEV, per germline (reference sequence). The CDR3 covers 14 residues. V was clipped by 2 bases and J by 4 bases; unmatched bases: 1. CDR3 nucleotides: TGTGCCAGCAGTTTAGGGACAGGTTACAATGAGCAGTTCTTC. Translating it yields CASSLGTGYNEQFF.

In the case of this clone: An end of the junction differs from the germline gene, which may be a read error. The genes are TRBV2 and TRBJ1-2, with TRBD1 identical over 7 bases. Germline V CDR1 and CDR2: SNHLY, FYNNEI. The CDR3 has 17 residues. CDR3 protein: CASREVEGIGQEYGYTF. DNA of the CDR3: TGTGCCAGCAGGGAAGTCGAAGGAATAGGACAGGAGTATGGCTACACCTTC.

The chain employs TRBV7-2 and TRBJ1-2, with TRBD1 identical over 8 bases. Trimming took 3 bases from V and 3 from J; bases not matched to a gene: 6. Per germline, CDR1 SGHTA and CDR2 FQGNSA. The CDR3 length is 15 residues. In nucleotides, the CDR3 is TGTGCCAGCAGCTTTATCAAGACAGGGGACTATGGCTACACCTTC. This gives the protein CASSFIKTGDYGYTF.

CDR3 in amino acids: CASSVGGGTDTQYF. CDR3 nucleotide sequence: TGTGCCAGCAGTGTCGGGGGTGGCACAGATACGCAGTATTTT. This chain links TRBV6-4 with TRBJ2-3; the D gene is possibly TRBD2 (6 bases). Trimming left V 4 bases short and J 1 base short, with 9 bases between. This CDR3 is built from 14 residues. CDR1 is MRHNA, CDR2 SNTAGT, per germline.